The T cell receptor (beta chain) described here comes from a study of tissue T cells after allogeneic stem cell transplantation. Study results and limitations: Which tissue TCRs were alloreactive or antigen-specific was not determined. Some clones might be persisting host cells.

Notes on this clone: Antigen unknown.

Here immunoSEQ multiplex PCR was the method, and the copy in TCRdb shows in-frame clones only, minus some. The table lists roughly 9,000 clones, approximately 65% of them singletons, with 26% in the top ten. V lost 1 base and J lost 5; bases outside the gene matches: 5. CDR1 is SNHLY and CDR2 is FYNNEI in the germline V gene. The CDR3 consists of 15 residues. The receptor was isolated from a male donor aged 60 or over with lung cancer. V usage is TRBV2 and J usage is TRBJ1-3; 7 positions match TRBD1. The sample here was tissue from the stomach, taken at autopsy. This CDR3 reads CASSEGGQRRNTIYF. CDR3 bases: TGTGCCAGCAGTGAAGGGGGACAGAGGAGAAACACCATATATTTT. The full variable domain, its missing parts supplied by reference TRBV2 and TRBJ1-3, is EPEVTQTPSHQVTQMGQEVILRCVPISNHLYFYWYRQILGQKVEFLVSFYNNEISEKSEIFDDQFSVERPDGSNFTLKIRSTKLEDSAMYFCASSEGGQRRNTIYFGEGSWLTVV.